The 27 T cell receptor beta chains listed next were all sequenced from one sample in a study of CD8 T cells in ankylosing spondylitis. TCRdb re-called the 5' RACE reads through MiXCR, storing one row per CDR3 protein. The sample contains nearly 25,000 distinct CDR3 sequences, 17% of which appear only once. Sequences were obtained from blood. Receptors originate from a male donor with ankylosing spondylitis or in good health (not recorded which).

This clonotype is medium-sized. The chain has TRBV28 and TRBJ2-1; 7 bases are shared with TRBD1. Germline V gene sequence: CDR1 MDHEN, CDR2 SYDVKM. The CDR3 runs to 15 residues. The J segment lost 8 bases and the V segment lost 6 bases, leaving 13 bases of the junction unmatched. CDR3 sequence: CASSGPTGTEYEQFF. The CDR3 bases are TGTGCCAGCAGCGGGCCGACAGGGACGGAATATGAGCAGTTCTTC.

The chain combines TRBV6-5 with TRBJ2-7; possible D gene TRBD2, 6 bases. The germline V gene has CDR1 MNHEY and CDR2 SVGAGI. This CDR3 comprises 14 residues. V dropped 0 bases and J dropped 6 bases, with 12 bases sitting between them. DNA of the CDR3: TGTGCCAGCAGTTACTCCACGGAGGGCCGCGAGCAGTACTTC. It is translated as CASSYSTEGREQYF.

This clonotype was picked up a small number of times. The V gene is TRBV5-1, the J gene TRBJ1-1; TRBD1 matches at 7 bases. V was pared by 3 bases and J by 10 bases, with 12 bases of the junction left unmatched. The CDR3 runs 14 residues. CDR1 and CDR2 from the germline V gene are SGHRS and YFSETQ. CDR3 amino acids: CASSWDSKNGGAFF. As DNA, the CDR3 is TGCGCCAGCAGCTGGGACAGCAAGAACGGCGGAGCTTTCTTT.

The gene calls are TRBV9 and TRBJ2-1; 12 bases match TRBD1. From germline, CDR1 is SGDLS and CDR2 YYNGEE. This CDR3 comprises 17 residues. Trimming cost V 5 bases and J 10 bases; bases outside gene matches: 16. CDR3 protein: CASSASTLGTGGDEQFF. The CDR3 DNA reads as TGTGCCAGCAGTGCCTCAACCCTCGGGACAGGGGGCGACGAGCAGTTCTTC.

In this sample, this clonotype turned up a few times. J is TRBJ2-2 and V is TRBV7-3, with D maybe TRBD1 (5 bases). Deletions cut 5 bases from V and 1 base from J, with 14 bases between. The length of the CDR3 is 16 residues. The V gene's germline CDR1 is SGHTA and CDR2 FQGTGA. In nucleotides, the CDR3 is TGTGCCAGCAGCCCAGGCAGGGCCGTGAACACCGGGGAGCTGTTTTTT. Protein sequence: CASSPGRAVNTGELFF. The variable domain in full, with the rest retrieved from reference TRBV7-3 and TRBJ2-2, is GAGVSQTPSNKVTEKGKYVELRCDPISGHTALYWYRQSLGQGPEFLIYFQGTGAADDSGLPNDRFFAVRPEGSVSTLKIQRTERGDSAVYLCASSPGRAVNTGELFFGEGSRLTVL.

This clonotype was recorded at least ten times. The chain employs TRBV12-3 or TRBV12-4 and TRBJ1-1; D remains unclear. Trimming cost V 5 bases and J 3 bases, with 10 bases left between them. The CDR3 consists of 13 residues. In DNA, the CDR3 is TGTGCCAGCAGTCCAACTAGGCACACTGAAGCTTTCTTT. This gives the protein CASSPTRHTEAFF.

This clonotype has at least ten counts. The gene calls are TRBV20-1 and TRBJ2-3; 8 nucleotides line up with TRBD1. Per germline, CDR1 DFQATT and CDR2 SNEGSKA (reference sequence). CDR3 length: 15 residues. Losses at the gene ends were 5 bases for V and 5 bases for J; bases not matched to a gene: 12. This CDR3 is CSAQPGTGRRDTQYF. DNA of the CDR3: TGCAGTGCTCAACCCGGGACAGGCCGGAGAGATACGCAGTATTTT.

This clonotype was observed at least ten times. The chain has TRBV20-1 and TRBJ2-3; 12 positions match TRBD2. This CDR3 contains 15 residues. Per germline, CDR1 DFQATT and CDR2 SNEGSKA (reference sequence). Trimming at V came to 6 bases and at J to 0 bases, leaving 4 bases not matched to a gene. The DNA of the CDR3 is TGCAGTGCGGGGACTAGCGGGTTCAGCACAGATACGCAGTATTTT. Translating it yields CSAGTSGFSTDTQYF.

This clonotype was counted at least ten times. This chain links TRBV6-6 with TRBJ2-3; D call uncertain. Trimming removed 5 bases from V and 5 bases from J, with 8 bases in between. The CDR3 runs 12 residues. Germline loops: CDR1 MNHNY, CDR2 SVGAGI (reference sequence). CDR3: CASSKERDTQYF. The CDR3 DNA reads TGTGCCAGCAGTAAAGAACGAGATACGCAGTATTTT.

The V call is TRBV20-1, the J call TRBJ2-3, with TRBD2 matching 8 bases. The germline gives CDR1 DFQATT, CDR2 SNEGSKA (reference sequence). The CDR3 totals 15 residues. V trimming: 3 bases; J trimming: 5 bases; junction bases outside the gene matches: 10. CDR3 region: CSASLRSGSVDTQYF. The CDR3 coding sequence is TGCAGTGCTAGTCTGAGGAGCGGGAGTGTAGATACGCAGTATTTT.

The chain combines TRBV7-3 with TRBJ2-1, with D possibly TRBD2 on 7 matching bases. Deletions cut 5 bases from V and 6 bases from J, with 17 bases between. The CDR3 sequence is 15 residues long. Germline values: CDR1 SGHTA, CDR2 FQGTGA. The DNA for the CDR3 is TGTGCCAGCAGCCTCCGGCGGGGGCTCGGCAATGAGCAGTTCTTC. It is translated as CASSLRRGLGNEQFF.

In this sample, this clonotype turned up many times. V gene TRBV6-5 combines with J gene TRBJ1-6, with TRBD1 as a possible D gene (5 bases). This CDR3 region has 14 residues. CDR1 and CDR2 (germline): MNHEY, SVGAGI. Trimming took off 7 bases at V and 10 bases at J, with 17 bases between the two ends. In DNA form, the CDR3 reads TGTGCCAGCACCCCCGGGGGGGAACAATCACCCCTCCACTTT. Encoded protein: CASTPGGEQSPLHF.

This clonotype came up many times. This rearrangement joins TRBV5-1 to TRBJ1-3; no clear D. CDR1 SGHRS and CDR2 YFSETQ come from the germline V gene. This CDR3 has 12 residues. The ends were cut back, 4 bases at V and 4 bases at J, with 6 bases in the middle. The CDR3 protein is CASSESGNTIYF. The DNA for the CDR3 is TGCGCCAGCAGCGAGTCAGGAAACACCATATATTTT.

This clonotype came up a few times. This chain connects TRBV29-1 to TRBJ2-2, with 9 bases identical to TRBD1. V trimming: 4 bases; J trimming: 3 bases; junction bases outside the gene matches: 3. This CDR3 has 14 amino acids. The germline V gene encodes CDR1 SQVTM and CDR2 ANQGSEA. The CDR3: CSVGGQGDTGELFF. The CDR3 DNA is TGCAGCGTTGGGGGACAGGGCGACACCGGGGAGCTGTTTTTT.

The chain joins TRBV29-1 to TRBJ1-2; 9 nucleotides agree with TRBD1. The CDR3 sequence is 13 residues long. CDR1 and CDR2 (germline): SQVTM, ANQGSEA. Unmatched junction bases numbered 9, after V lost 6 bases and J lost 7 bases. The CDR3 loop reads CSVVGTGMGGYTF. In DNA, the CDR3 is TGCAGCGTGGTCGGGACAGGGATGGGTGGCTACACCTTC.

In this sample, this clonotype turned up many times. The gene calls are TRBV7-9 and TRBJ2-1; D ambiguous. The germline V gene has CDR1 SEHNR and CDR2 FQNEAQ (reference sequence). The CDR3 totals 12 residues. V lost 7 bases and J lost 2, with 6 bases in between. The CDR3 sequence: CASTVTYNEQFF. In DNA form, the CDR3 reads TGTGCCAGCACCGTTACCTACAATGAGCAGTTCTTC.

The V gene is TRBV4-3, the J gene TRBJ1-1; D is uncertain. CDR3 length: 13 amino acids. The V gene lost 2 bases and the J gene lost 5 bases, with 9 bases spanning the gap. Germline V lookup: CDR1 LGHNA, CDR2 YSLEER. CDR3 region: CASSQLTGTEAFF. The DNA for the CDR3 is TGCGCCAGCAGCCAACTAACCGGGACTGAAGCTTTCTTT.

This clonotype showed up many times. The rearrangement uses TRBV7-2 and TRBJ1-4, with 7 bases fitting TRBD1. With V trimmed by 5 bases and J by 7 bases, 7 bases remained unmatched. The CDR3 loop spans 14 amino acids. Germline V gene sequence: CDR1 SGHTA, CDR2 FQGNSA. The CDR3 region is CASSRDRDSEKLFF. The DNA for the CDR3 is TGTGCCAGCAGCCGCGACAGGGACAGTGAAAAACTGTTTTTT.

The chain carries TRBV20-1 and TRBJ1-1; D gene ambiguous. V lost 3 bases and J lost 0, with 5 bases in between. This CDR3 is 12 amino acids long. Per the germline V gene, CDR1 is DFQATT and CDR2 is SNEGSKA (reference sequence). CDR3 nucleotide sequence: TGCAGTGCTAGGGAGGTGAACACTGAAGCTTTCTTT. It specifies CSAREVNTEAFF.

The chain recombines TRBV10-3 with TRBJ2-5, with D uncertain. Germline V lookup: CDR1 ENHRY, CDR2 SYGVKD. The CDR3 covers 13 residues. Trimming removed 4 bases at V and 4 bases at J, with 10 bases between. The CDR3 protein is CAISGDLPETQYF. The CDR3 nucleotides read TGTGCCATCAGTGGTGACTTGCCAGAGACCCAGTACTTC.

The chain joins TRBV5-1 to TRBJ2-2, with 11 bases lining up with TRBD2. J was trimmed by 4 bases and V by 0 bases; bases with no gene match: 5. From germline, CDR1 is SGHRS and CDR2 YFSETQ. This CDR3 is built from 17 residues. The CDR3 spells CASSLGPSGRSTGELFF. The CDR3 DNA reads TGCGCCAGCAGCTTGGGGCCTAGCGGGAGGAGCACCGGGGAGCTGTTTTTT.

By share of the sample, this clonotype is medium-sized. The chain couples TRBV6-6 to TRBJ2-7; D remains unclear. The V and J ends lost 6 bases and 5 bases respectively, with 8 bases between them. CDR1 and CDR2 (germline): MNHNY, SVGAGI (reference sequence). The CDR3 extends over 11 amino acids. The CDR3 DNA reads TGTGCCAGCAGCGCGTGGGACGAGCAGTACGTC. Its protein product is CASSAWDEQYV.

This clonotype was seen many times. The chain joins TRBV25-1 to TRBJ2-7, with D unclear. CDR1 and CDR2 from the germline V gene are MGHDK and SYGVNS. Trimming pared 7 bases from V and 2 bases from J, leaving 12 bases between. The CDR3 consists of 13 residues. CDR3 bases: TGTGCCAGCACCAGCCAACCAACCTACGAGCAGTACTTC. Protein: CASTSQPTYEQYF.

This clonotype has at least ten counts. The chain recombines TRBV4-3 with TRBJ2-1; possible D gene TRBD2, 5 bases. The V end was cut by 0 bases, the J end by 3 bases, with 9 bases between. Germline V gene sequence: CDR1 LGHNA, CDR2 YSLEER. The CDR3 has 15 residues. DNA of the CDR3: TGCGCCAGCAGCCAAGAAGCGGACCGCTACAATGAGCAGTTCTTC. Translation: CASSQEADRYNEQFF.

This chain links TRBV4-2 with TRBJ2-2, with D maybe TRBD2 (5 bases). Germline CDR1 is LGHNA and CDR2 is YNFKEQ. V shed 0 bases and J shed 0 bases, with 11 bases lying between them. This CDR3 has 17 residues. The CDR3 loop reads CASSQDTPGTNTGELFF. CDR3 nucleotide sequence: TGTGCCAGCAGCCAAGATACTCCCGGGACGAACACCGGGGAGCTGTTTTTT.

In its sample, this clonotype was seen many times. This chain joins TRBV20-1 and TRBJ1-1, with D tentatively TRBD1 (5 bases). The CDR3 runs to 15 residues. Germline CDR1 reads DFQATT; CDR2 reads SNEGSKA (reference sequence). V was shortened by 6 bases and J by 4 bases, with 21 bases between the two germline ends. In DNA form, the CDR3 reads TGCAGTGCAACTTCGCGGGACGGGCGAAGCACTGAAGCTTTCTTT. It translates to CSATSRDGRSTEAFF.

The CDR3 DNA follows: TGTGCCACCAGTAGCCCCGAAGCAGATACGCAGTATTTT. Translation: CATSSPEADTQYF. The rearrangement links TRBV24-1 to TRBJ2-3; D ambiguous. The germline CDR1 and CDR2 sequences are KGHDR and SFDVKD. The CDR3 is 13 amino acids. Trimming removed 6 bases from V and 4 bases from J, with 10 bases in between.